Below are 3 T cell receptor beta chains sequenced from a single sample in a study of cytomegalovirus exposure and HLA in healthy donors. Sequencing used immunoSEQ multiplex PCR; TCRdb keeps in-frame clones, though not all of them. The data show 60,000 to 65,000 clones, with around 95% seen just once and around 5.5% held by the top ten. The sequencing input was PBMCs. The receptors originated from a woman in her late teens or twenties in good health and CMV-seropositive.

The chain recombines TRBV2 with TRBJ1-6; D ambiguous. This CDR3 region has 15 residues. Trimming took off 1 base at V and 7 bases at J, with 11 bases between the two ends. Germline CDR1 and CDR2: SNHLY and FYNNEI. The CDR3, as DNA: TGTGCCAGCAGTGAAGGGCAGCGGCGGAATTCACCCCTCCACTTT. The encoded protein is CASSEGQRRNSPLHF.

This chain connects TRBV5-6 to TRBJ2-5, with 12 positions matching TRBD2. The CDR3 is made up of 15 amino acids. V shed 4 bases and J 2 bases; nucleotides not matched to a gene: 3. Germline CDR1 SGHDT, CDR2 YYEEEE. This chain's CDR3 is CASSPLAGGQETQYF. The CDR3 DNA sequence: TGTGCCAGCAGCCCTCTAGCGGGGGGGCAAGAGACCCAGTACTTC.

The chain has TRBV4-3 and TRBJ2-1, with 7 positions matching TRBD1. The germline CDR1 and CDR2 sequences are LGHNA and YSLEER. Trimming took 4 bases from V and 2 from J; bases not matched to a gene: 5. The CDR3 sequence is 15 residues long. The CDR3 reads CASSLLTGTYNEQFF. The CDR3 nucleotides are TGCGCCAGCAGCCTCCTGACAGGGACCTACAATGAGCAGTTCTTC.